Listed below are T cell receptor beta chains from one sample, sequenced in a study of cytomegalovirus exposure and HLA in healthy donors. Assay used: immunoSEQ multiplex PCR; TCRdb lists only in-frame clones, some missing. The table has 150,000 to 200,000 clones, roughly four fifths seen once. Input material: PBMCs. These receptors all stem from a male donor in good health and CMV-seropositive. CDR3s include the opening cysteine and the closing phenylalanine or tryptophan. D genes are given only for firm matches. Clone size is given for some rows only: seen once, a few or many times, or a class if the clone is expanded.

DNA: TGTGCCAGCTCACCACGGCAGAACACCGGGGAGCTGTTTTTT; CDR3: CASSPRQNTGELFF; D: NA; J: TRBJ2-2; V: TRBV18; size: NA
DNA: TGTGCCAGCAGCCTGCCCCCGACAGGATTTAATTCACCCCTCCACTTT; CDR3: CASSLPPTGFNSPLHF; D: NA; J: TRBJ1-6; V: TRBV5-6; size: few
DNA: TGTGCCAGCAGCTTAGGGGGTGCAGGGGATAATGAAAAACTGTTTTTT; CDR3: CASSLGGAGDNEKLFF; D: NA; J: TRBJ1-4; V: TRBV7-2; size: NA
DNA: TGTGCCAGCTCCCCATCGGCACAGGCTAACTATGGCTACACCTTC; CDR3: CASSPSAQANYGYTF; D: NA; J: TRBJ1-2; V: TRBV18; size: NA
DNA: TGCGCCAGCAGCTGGGGCCCCAATCAGCCCCAGCATTTT; CDR3: CASSWGPNQPQHF; D: NA; J: TRBJ1-5; V: TRBV5-1; size: NA
DNA: TGTGCCAGTAGTATACTGGGGGGTTACGAGCAGTACTTC; CDR3: CASSILGGYEQYF; D: NA; J: TRBJ2-7; V: TRBV19; size: NA
DNA: TGCGCCAGCAGCCAGGGAGGGTACACTGAAGCTTTCTTT; CDR3: CASSQGGYTEAFF; D: NA; J: TRBJ1-1; V: TRBV4-3; size: NA
DNA: TGTGCCAGCAGTCCCCGAGCAGGCATGAACACTGAAGCTTTCTTT; CDR3: CASSPRAGMNTEAFF; D: NA; J: TRBJ1-1; V: TRBV6-6; size: NA
DNA: TGTGCCAGTAGTCTAGGGACACTCCAACAGCATTTT; CDR3: CASSLGTLQQHF; D: NA; J: TRBJ1-5; V: TRBV19; size: NA
DNA: TGTGCCAGCAGGTACTTCGGGCAGTTAACAGGGGGTAATCCCTACAATCAGCCCCAGCATTTT; CDR3: CASRYFGQLTGGNPYNQPQHF; D: TRBD1; J: TRBJ1-5; V: TRBV13; size: NA
DNA: TGTGCCACCGACAGGGGGAATGAGCAGTTCTTC; CDR3: CATDRGNEQFF; D: TRBD1; J: TRBJ2-1; V: TRBV9; size: NA
DNA: TGTGCCAGCAGCTTAATGGGACTCACTTCCTACAATGAGCAGTTCTTC; CDR3: CASSLMGLTSYNEQFF; D: NA; J: TRBJ2-1; V: TRBV7-9; size: NA
DNA: TGTGCCAGTAGTCCCGGCACAGGGGTCGGGGAGCTGTTTTTT; CDR3: CASSPGTGVGELFF; D: TRBD1; J: TRBJ2-2; V: TRBV19; size: NA
DNA: TGTGCCAGCAGCGCCCAGACAGGGCTCTACGAGCAGTACTTC; CDR3: CASSAQTGLYEQYF; D: TRBD1; J: TRBJ2-7; V: TRBV7-6; size: NA
DNA: TGTGCCAGCTCTGATTCACAGGGGGCGCGAAACAGTCAGTACTTC; CDR3: CASSDSQGARNSQYF; D: TRBD1; J: TRBJ2-4; V: TRBV28; size: once
DNA: TGTGCCAGCAGTGAAGCGGCGGCAGGGATTAGCAATCAGCCCCAGCATTTT; CDR3: CASSEAAAGISNQPQHF; D: NA; J: TRBJ1-5; V: TRBV6-1; size: NA
DNA: TGTGCCACCGCGGACAGGCAGGCCTCACCCCTCCACTTT; CDR3: CATADRQASPLHF; D: TRBD1; J: TRBJ1-6; V: TRBV19; size: NA
DNA: TGTGCCAGCAGCCCGGTCGGGGGGGGGAACACCGGGGAGCTGTTTTTT; CDR3: CASSPVGGGNTGELFF; D: TRBD2; J: TRBJ2-2; V: TRBV28; size: NA